Listed below are T cell receptor beta chains from one sample, sequenced in a study of blood T cell repertoires in COVID-19. Some clones are missing from TCRdb's copy, which holds only in-frame ones; the method was immunoSEQ multiplex PCR. In the table there are over 200,000 clones, under 90% of which are singletons. The sample was PBMCs or T cells enriched from blood (not recorded which). Source of these receptors: a man in his 60s who had recovered from COVID-19. Each CDR3 is given with its conserved first and last residue. Each record gives: clone size, D gene, V gene, J gene, CDR3 protein, CDR3 DNA. The D gene is left open where the match is weak. The size entry is marked missing in some rows and otherwise reads once, few, many or a size class.

.	.	TRBV19	TRBJ1-2	CASSTGVLDGYTF	TGTGCCAGTAGTACGGGGGTCTTAGATGGCTACACCTTC
.	.	TRBV24-1	TRBJ2-3	CATSVSDGSRTDTQYF	TGTGCCACCAGTGTGAGCGACGGGTCTCGCACAGATACGCAGTATTTT
.	.	TRBV4-1	TRBJ2-7	CASSQEPAWAPATEQYF	TGCGCCAGCAGCCAAGAACCTGCCTGGGCTCCGGCGACCGAGCAGTACTTC
.	.	TRBV7-9	TRBJ1-5	CASSQNTGNQPQHF	TGTGCCAGCAGCCAAAACACAGGCAATCAGCCCCAGCATTTT
few	.	TRBV6-6	TRBJ2-7	CASSRLPNRSWVSYEQYF	TGTGCCAGCAGTCGATTACCCAACAGGTCGTGGGTCTCCTACGAGCAGTACTTC
.	.	TRBV11-3	TRBJ1-4	CASSNWRGEKLFF	TGTGCCAGCAGCAACTGGAGGGGCGAAAAACTGTTTTTT
.	TRBD2	TRBV9	TRBJ2-3	CASSVVTSGGPSTDTQYF	TGTGCCAGCAGCGTAGTGACTAGCGGGGGACCTAGCACAGATACGCAGTATTTT
once	TRBD1	TRBV11-3	TRBJ2-7	CASSFRQGYEQYF	TGTGCCAGCAGTTTTAGACAGGGCTACGAGCAGTACTTC
.	.	TRBV2	TRBJ1-1	CATAQGLRTEAFF	TGTGCCACCGCCCAGGGCCTCCGGACTGAAGCTTTCTTT
.	TRBD1	TRBV16	TRBJ1-1	CASSQGDRRGAFF	TGTGCCAGCAGCCAAGGGGACAGGAGGGGAGCTTTCTTT
.	.	TRBV7-2	TRBJ1-1	CASSLVRRTEAFF	TGTGCCAGCAGCTTAGTGCGGCGAACTGAAGCTTTCTTT
.	TRBD1	TRBV4-3	TRBJ2-5	CASSQEVQGEETQYF	TGCGCCAGCAGCCAAGAGGTTCAGGGGGAAGAGACCCAGTACTTC
.	.	TRBV7-2	TRBJ1-1	CASSSGEYTEAFF	TGTGCCAGCAGCTCAGGGGAGTACACTGAAGCTTTCTTT
.	.	TRBV5-1	TRBJ2-7	CASSYRDGAYEQYF	TGCGCCAGCAGCTACAGGGACGGAGCCTACGAGCAGTACTTC
few	.	TRBV3-1/TRBV3-2	TRBJ1-2	CASSQLRANYGYTF	TGTGCCAGCAGCCAGTTGAGGGCAAACTATGGCTACACCTTC
.	TRBD1	TRBV7-6	TRBJ2-2	CASSLEADRDGGELFF	TGTGCCAGCAGCTTAGAAGCGGACAGGGATGGCGGGGAGCTGTTTTTT
.	.	TRBV6-5	TRBJ1-1	CASRQLANTEAFF	TGTGCCAGCCGACAGCTTGCGAACACTGAAGCTTTCTTT
.	.	TRBV27	TRBJ1-3	CASSLRGDLRNTIYF	TGTGCCAGCAGTTTACGGGGGGATCTAAGAAACACCATATATTTT
few	.	TRBV3-1/TRBV3-2	TRBJ1-3	CASSQDLGRVDTIYF	TGTGCCAGCAGCCAAGATCTCGGCAGGGTTGACACCATATATTTT
.	TRBD1	TRBV6-5	TRBJ1-2	CASSPGTGNGYTF	TGTGCCAGCAGTCCCGGGACAGGGAATGGCTACACCTTC
.	.	TRBV5-8	TRBJ1-2	CASSLEPGTGRYGYTF	TGTGCCAGCAGCTTGGAACCAGGAACAGGGCGCTATGGCTACACCTTC
.	.	TRBV4-1	TRBJ2-3	CASSQESRDTQYF	TGCGCCAGCAGCCAAGAATCGAGAGATACGCAGTATTTT
.	.	TRBV3-1/TRBV3-2	TRBJ1-1	CASSQDLPISRENTEAFF	TGTGCCAGCAGCCAAGATTTACCAATTTCGAGAGAGAACACTGAAGCTTTCTTT
.	.	TRBV19	TRBJ2-1	CASSIVRGDEQFF	TGTGCCAGTAGTATAGTCAGGGGCGATGAGCAGTTCTTC
.	.	TRBV5-1	TRBJ1-6	CASSPGQRDSPLHF	TGCGCCAGCAGCCCCGGACAGAGAGATTCACCCCTCCACTTT
.	.	TRBV30	TRBJ1-6	CAWSKGGSSPLHF	TGTGCCTGGAGTAAGGGAGGAAGTTCACCCCTCCACTTT
.	TRBD1	TRBV25-1	TRBJ1-4	CASRRQGVGEKLFF	TGTGCCAGCAGGAGGCAGGGGGTCGGGGAAAAACTGTTTTTT
.	TRBD1	TRBV20-1	TRBJ2-5	CSATGEETQYF	TGCAGTGCCACAGGGGAAGAGACCCAGTACTTC
.	TRBD1	TRBV7-9	TRBJ1-1	CASSYTGGVTEAFF	TGTGCCAGCAGTTACACAGGGGGAGTCACTGAAGCTTTCTTT
once	.	TRBV7-3	TRBJ2-3	CASSLRGDRRTDTQYF	TGTGCCAGCAGCTTACGGGGGGACAGGCGCACAGATACGCAGTATTTT
.	TRBD1	TRBV5-6	TRBJ2-5	CASSGSGGRETQYF	TGTGCCAGCAGCGGATCAGGGGGCCGGGAGACCCAGTACTTC
.	.	TRBV7-2	TRBJ1-2	CASSSQGIGGYTF	TGTGCCAGCAGTTCCCAGGGGATTGGTGGCTACACCTTC
.	TRBD1	TRBV5-6	TRBJ1-1	CASSLADRARPEAFF	TGTGCCAGCAGCTTGGCAGACAGGGCCCGTCCTGAAGCTTTCTTT
.	TRBD1	TRBV9	TRBJ2-2	CASSVDQGAIGELFF	TGTGCCAGCAGCGTAGACCAGGGGGCTATCGGGGAGCTGTTTTTT
.	TRBD1	TRBV19	TRBJ1-4	CASKPRQGVDEKLFF	TGTGCCAGTAAACCAAGACAGGGGGTGGATGAAAAACTGTTTTTT
.	TRBD2	TRBV4-2	TRBJ2-7	CASSQGWGGEQYF	TGTGCCAGCAGCCAAGGGTGGGGGGGCGAGCAGTACTTC
.	.	TRBV18	TRBJ1-5	CASSRGGGNQPQHF	TGTGCCAGCTCACGTGGGGGAGGGAATCAGCCCCAGCATTTT
.	.	TRBV6-5	TRBJ2-7	CASTHYEQYF	TGTGCCAGCACCCACTACGAGCAGTACTTC
.	.	TRBV27	TRBJ1-1	CASSPRTPKGAFF	TGTGCCAGCAGTCCTAGGACCCCCAAGGGGGCTTTCTTT
.	.	TRBV7-2	TRBJ1-6	CASSFGQFNSPLHF	TGTGCCAGCAGCTTCGGACAGTTTAATTCACCCCTCCACTTT
.	TRBD1	TRBV6-6	TRBJ1-2	CASSYSTGGNYGYTF	TGTGCCAGCAGTTACTCGACAGGGGGTAACTATGGCTACACCTTC
.	TRBD1	TRBV19	TRBJ1-1	CASSRTGGITEAFF	TGTGCCAGTAGTAGAACAGGGGGCATAACTGAAGCTTTCTTT
.	.	TRBV2	TRBJ2-3	CASSERAGGGVTQYF	TGTGCCAGCAGTGAAAGGGCCGGGGGAGGAGTTACGCAGTATTTT
.	.	TRBV28	TRBJ2-7	CASSLSTGIPYEQYF	TGTGCCAGCAGCCTTTCCACAGGGATCCCCTACGAGCAGTACTTC
.	TRBD1	TRBV7-6	TRBJ2-2	CASSRQGALSTGELFF	TGTGCCAGCAGTCGGCAGGGGGCGCTGAGCACCGGGGAGCTGTTTTTT
.	TRBD1	TRBV4-2	TRBJ2-6	CASSQVQGRGGANVLTF	TGTGCCAGCAGCCAAGTACAGGGGAGAGGGGGGGCCAACGTCCTGACTTTC
.	.	TRBV5-1	TRBJ2-5	CASHLGASYQETQYF	TGCGCCAGCCACCTGGGGGCCAGCTACCAAGAGACCCAGTACTTC
.	.	TRBV6-1	TRBJ2-1	CASSEGPGYEQFF	TGTGCCAGCAGTGAGGGGCCAGGGTATGAGCAGTTCTTC
.	TRBD1	TRBV5-6	TRBJ1-2	CASSLDRLYGYTF	TGTGCCAGCAGCCTGGACAGGCTCTATGGCTACACCTTC
few	TRBD1	TRBV18	TRBJ1-2	CASSPLGAGQAFEGYTF	TGTGCCAGCTCACCACTGGGTGCAGGACAGGCCTTCGAGGGCTACACCTTC